The clone carrying this T cell receptor beta chain was seen a few times. The method was immunoSEQ multiplex PCR; TCRdb's version includes in-frame clones alone and lacks a portion of them. The sample contains approximately 62,000 clones, about nine tenths of which appear only once. CDR1 and CDR2 from the germline V gene are SGHVS and FNYEAQ. V lost 1 base, J lost 7 bases, and 16 bases lay in between. CDR3 size: 16 residues. The data stem from a study of OX40 agonist ivuxolimab in advanced cancers. At cycle 4 day 1, cycle 7 day 1, and baseline, blood was sampled. The chain couples TRBV7-6 to TRBJ2-2; tentatively, D is TRBD1 or TRBD2 (5 bases each). Sequencing was performed on CD4+ or CD8+ T cells sorted from blood, taken in a trial of the OX40 agonist ivuxolimab. The clonotype comes from an adult with an advanced solid tumor such as melanoma, head and neck, liver or kidney cancer. CDR3 sequence (DNA): TGTGCCAGCAGCTTAGGAGGGGAAGATGGTGGCGGGGAGCTGTTTTTT. Protein product: CASSLGGEDGGGELFF.